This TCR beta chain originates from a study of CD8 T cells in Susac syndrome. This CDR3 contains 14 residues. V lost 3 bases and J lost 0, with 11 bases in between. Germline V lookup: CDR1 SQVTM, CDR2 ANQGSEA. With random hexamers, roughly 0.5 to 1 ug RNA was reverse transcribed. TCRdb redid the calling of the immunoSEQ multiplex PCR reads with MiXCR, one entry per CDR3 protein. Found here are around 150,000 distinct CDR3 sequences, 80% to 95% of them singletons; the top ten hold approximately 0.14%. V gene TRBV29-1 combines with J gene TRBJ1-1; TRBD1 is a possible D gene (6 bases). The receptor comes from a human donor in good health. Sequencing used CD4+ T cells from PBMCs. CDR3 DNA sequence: TGCAGCGTTGACAGGGGTACGGTGAACACTGAAGCTTTCTTT. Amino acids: CSVDRGTVNTEAFF.